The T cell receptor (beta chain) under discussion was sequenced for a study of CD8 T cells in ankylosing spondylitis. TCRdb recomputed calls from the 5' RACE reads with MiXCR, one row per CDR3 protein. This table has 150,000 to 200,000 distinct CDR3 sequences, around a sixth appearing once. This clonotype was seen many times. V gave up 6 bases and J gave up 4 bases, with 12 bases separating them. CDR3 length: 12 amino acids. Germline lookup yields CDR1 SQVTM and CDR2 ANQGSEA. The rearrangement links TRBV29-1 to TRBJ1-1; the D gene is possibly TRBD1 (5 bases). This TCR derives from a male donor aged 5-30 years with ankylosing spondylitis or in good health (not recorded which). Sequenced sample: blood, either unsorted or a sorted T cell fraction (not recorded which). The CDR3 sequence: CSVAGRSTEAFF. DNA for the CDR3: TGCAGCGTCGCAGGGCGAAGCACTGAAGCTTTCTTT.